The next 14 T cell receptor beta chains were all read from a single sample in a study of blood T cell repertoires in COVID-19. Only in-frame clones appear in the TCRdb table, and some are missing; sequencing was by immunoSEQ multiplex PCR. The data contain 85,000 to 110,000 clones, about 85% of them seen just once; the ten biggest clones take up 3.1%. Sequenced input: peripheral blood. The receptor source for this set is a man in his fifties in a cohort sampled during active COVID-19.

The genes are TRBV19 and TRBJ2-6; D is perhaps TRBD1 (6 bases). The V end lost 5 bases, the J end lost 2 bases, and 10 bases lay between the germline ends. The CDR3 spans 15 residues. The germline gives CDR1 LNHDA, CDR2 SQIVND (reference sequence). CDR3 nucleotide sequence: TGTGCCAGTAGTCCACCAGGGGCTGGGGCCAACGTCCTGACTTTC. Its translation is CASSPPGAGANVLTF.

The chain joins TRBV3-1 (or the pseudogene TRBV3-2) to TRBJ1-4; the D is unclear. Per the germline V gene, CDR1 is LGHDT and CDR2 is YNNKEL (reference sequence). The CDR3 is made up of 12 amino acids. The V gene lost 0 bases and the J gene lost 10 bases, with 6 bases spanning the gap. CDR3 sequence (DNA): TGTGCCAGCAGCCAAGATGGGCGAAAACTGTTTTTT. Translating gives CASSQDGRKLFF.

The chain carries TRBV19 and TRBJ2-3, with D perhaps matching TRBD2 (5 bases). This CDR3 is built from 15 residues. Germline CDR1 reads LNHDA; CDR2 reads SQIVND (reference sequence). Trimming removed 6 bases from V and 3 bases from J, with 16 bases in between. The CDR3 loop reads CASSPNLAGTDTQYF. The CDR3 nucleotides are TGTGCCAGTAGCCCCAACCTAGCCGGGACAGATACGCAGTATTTT. The full variable domain, rest sourced from reference TRBV19 and TRBJ2-3, is DGGITQSPKYLFRKEGQNVTLSCEQNLNHDAMYWYRQDPGQGLRLIYYSQIVNDFQKGDIAEGYSVSREKKESFPLTVTSAQKNPTAFYLCASSPNLAGTDTQYFGPGTRLTVL.

The V gene is TRBV9, the J gene TRBJ2-2; D call uncertain. CDR3 length: 14 amino acids. CDR1 is SGDLS, CDR2 YYNGEE, per germline. Trimming removed 4 bases at V and 1 base at J, with 8 bases between. The CDR3 nucleotides read TGTGCCAGCAGCCCCGGGTGGAACACCGGGGAGCTGTTTTTT. Translation gives CASSPGWNTGELFF. Combining the CDR3 with reference TRBV9 and TRBJ2-2 gives the whole variable domain DSGVTQTPKHLITATGQRVTLRCSPRSGDLSVYWYQQSLDQGLQFLIQYYNGEERAKGNILERFSAQQFPDLHSELNLSSLELGDSALYFCASSPGWNTGELFFGEGSRLTVL.

The CDR3: CASSVGQANTEAFF. The DNA of the CDR3 is TGTGCCAGTAGTGTGGGACAGGCAAACACTGAAGCTTTCTTT. V and J are TRBV19 and TRBJ1-1; 8 bases map to TRBD1. Unmatched junction bases numbered 4, after V lost 5 bases and J lost 2 bases. Germline CDR1 reads LNHDA; CDR2 reads SQIVND (reference sequence). The CDR3 covers 14 residues.

The J gene is TRBJ1-5, the V gene TRBV12-3 or TRBV12-4; D gene ambiguous. Trimming stripped 5 bases from V and 4 bases from J, with 9 bases between. This CDR3 is built from 13 residues. The CDR3 region is CASSPQINQPQHF. The CDR3 DNA reads TGTGCCAGCAGTCCCCAGATTAATCAGCCCCAGCATTTT.

The chain joins TRBV28 to TRBJ2-1; D call uncertain. This CDR3 is 16 amino acids long. Deletions cut 4 bases from V and 10 bases from J, with 23 bases between. Germline CDR1 and CDR2: MDHEN and SYDVKM. The chain's CDR3 is CASSWSGPLQEWEQFF. CDR3 in DNA: TGTGCCAGCAGTTGGTCAGGCCCCCTTCAAGAATGGGAGCAGTTCTTC.

This sequence joins TRBV11-2 and TRBJ2-3; D is ambiguous. The germline V gene encodes CDR1 SGHAT and CDR2 FQNNGV. The CDR3 has 14 residues. Trimming took 1 base from V and 2 from J, leaving 7 bases between them. In nucleotides, the CDR3 is TGTGCCAGCAGCTTAGCCCCCAACACAGATACGCAGTATTTT. Amino acid sequence: CASSLAPNTDTQYF.

This chain connects TRBV6-2 or TRBV6-3 to TRBJ2-1, with 12 positions matching TRBD2. The CDR3 sequence is 18 residues long. The trim removed 0 bases at V and 7 bases at J, leaving 10 bases unmatched. Germline values: CDR1 MNHEY, CDR2 SVGEGT. CDR3 loop: CASSYSTASGGAVNEQFF. The DNA for the CDR3 is TGTGCCAGCAGTTACTCGACCGCTAGCGGGGGGGCGGTTAATGAGCAGTTCTTC.

The chain recombines TRBV28 with TRBJ2-7; 8 nucleotides match TRBD1. This CDR3 spans 13 amino acids. The V and J ends lost 6 bases and 5 bases, in that order; junction bases with no gene match: 6. Germline lookup yields CDR1 MDHEN and CDR2 SYDVKM. CDR3: CASRRQGWDEQYV. Written as DNA, the CDR3 is TGTGCCAGCAGACGACAGGGGTGGGACGAGCAGTACGTC.

The chain uses TRBV5-1 and TRBJ1-1; perhaps TRBD1 as D (6 bases). The V gene's germline CDR1 is SGHRS and CDR2 YFSETQ. The CDR3 consists of 13 residues. V shed 4 bases and J shed 6 bases, with 13 bases lying between them. CDR3 bases: TGCGCCAGCAGCACACAAACAGGGCCTGAAGCTTTCTTT. Protein: CASSTQTGPEAFF. Complete variable domain (other parts from reference TRBV5-1 and TRBJ1-1): KAGVTQTPRYLIKTRGQQVTLSCSPISGHRSVSWYQQTPGQGLQFLFEYFSETQRNKGNFPGRFSGRQFSNSRSEMNVSTLELGDSALYLCASSTQTGPEAFFGQGTRLTVV.

CDR3: CASSPPGYNSPLHF. DNA for the CDR3: TGTGCCAGCAGTCCGCCGGGGTATAATTCACCCCTCCACTTT. The rearrangement uses TRBV28 and TRBJ1-6; D is uncertain. The germline V gene encodes CDR1 MDHEN and CDR2 SYDVKM. Trimming stripped 5 bases from V and 4 bases from J, with 9 bases between. This CDR3 has 14 amino acids.

J is TRBJ1-1 and V is TRBV19; weak D call: TRBD1 (5 bases). Germline loops: CDR1 LNHDA, CDR2 SQIVND (reference sequence). V lost 4 bases and J lost 1, with 16 bases in between. The CDR3 length is 16 residues. The CDR3 reads CASSTVGGGSNTEAFF. The CDR3 DNA is TGTGCCAGTAGTACCGTAGGCGGGGGGTCGAACACTGAAGCTTTCTTT. Combining the CDR3 with reference TRBV19 and TRBJ1-1 gives the whole variable domain DGGITQSPKYLFRKEGQNVTLSCEQNLNHDAMYWYRQDPGQGLRLIYYSQIVNDFQKGDIAEGYSVSREKKESFPLTVTSAQKNPTAFYLCASSTVGGGSNTEAFFGQGTRLTVV.

The rearrangement joins TRBV3-1 (or the pseudogene TRBV3-2) to TRBJ2-5; 9 nucleotides agree with TRBD2. The CDR3 contains 17 residues. The germline CDR1 and CDR2 sequences are LGHDT and YNNKEL (reference sequence). The trim removed 4 bases at V and 2 bases at J, leaving 11 bases unmatched. The DNA of the CDR3 is TGTGCCAGCAGCCCTTTGTCGGTGGCGGGGGGGCAAGAGACCCAGTACTTC. Protein product: CASSPLSVAGGQETQYF.